The 21 T cell receptor beta chains below were found in one sample sequenced in a study of blood T cells in healthy people across ages. The use of a sample-barcoded 5' primer and a J-beta primer mix characterized a second PCR of about 6 to 12 cycles. Using its own MiXCR run on the 5' RACE reads, TCRdb lists one record per CDR3 protein. The sample includes about 1,400,000 distinct CDR3 sequences, approximately 42% of them seen just once. Sequencing was carried out using blood. The receptors originated from a woman between 18 and 29 years old in good health.

This chain connects TRBV5-1 to TRBJ2-7; 10 bases are shared with TRBD2. J gave up 7 bases and V 3 bases, and 16 bases lay outside the gene matches. The CDR3 contains 17 residues. Germline CDR1 SGHRS, CDR2 YFSETQ. Here the CDR3 DNA reads TGCGCCAGCAGCTCGGGGGACGGACTAGCGGATTACAATGAGCAGTACTTC. Its protein is CASSSGDGLADYNEQYF.

Notes on this clonotype: One junction end disagrees with the germline gene, perhaps due to a read error. This rearrangement joins TRBV7-7 to TRBJ2-1; D may be TRBD2 (5 bases). The CDR3 runs 15 residues. Germline assignment: CDR1 SSHAT and CDR2 FNYEAQ (reference sequence). CDR3 DNA sequence: TGTGCTAGCAGCTTAGGCTCCTCCGGGGATTTTGAGCAGTTCTTC. This gives the protein CASSLGSSGDFEQFF.

The chain joins TRBV16 to TRBJ2-7, with D unclear. With 0 bases removed from V and 6 bases from J, the gap between germline ends came to 12 bases. The CDR3 consists of 14 residues. CDR1 is KGHSY, CDR2 FQNENV, per germline. The CDR3 sequence is CASSQSHGYCEQYF. In DNA form, the CDR3 reads TGTGCCAGCAGCCAATCCCACGGATACTGCGAGCAGTACTTC.

Of note for this clonotype: Possible read error: a much larger clone is one base away. The rearrangement uses TRBV3-1 and TRBJ2-5; 8 positions match TRBD1. Germline assignment: CDR1 LGHDT and CDR2 YNNKEL (reference sequence). V dropped 1 base and J dropped 13; count of bases not matched to a gene: 8. The CDR3 contains 13 residues. The CDR3 protein is CASSQADRGHGYF. The CDR3 DNA reads TGTGCCAGCAGCCAAGCAGACAGGGGCCACGGGTACTTC.

The genes are TRBV7-8 and TRBJ1-2, with unresolved D. The V gene lost 0 bases and the J gene lost 1 base, with 9 bases spanning the gap. Germline CDR1 is SGHVS and CDR2 is FQNEAQ. There are 15 residues in the CDR3. The chain's CDR3 is CASSLARSINYGYTF. In DNA, the CDR3 is TGTGCCAGCAGCTTAGCAAGATCGATTAACTATGGCTACACCTTC.

The rearrangement joins TRBV20-1 to TRBJ2-1; perhaps TRBD2 as D (7 bases). V was clipped by 0 bases and J by 4 bases, with 22 bases between them. Germline CDR1 DFQATT, CDR2 SNEGSKA (reference sequence). The CDR3 sequence is 18 residues long. This CDR3 reads CSARDEGLTGASYNEQFF. CDR3 coding DNA: TGCAGTGCTAGAGATGAGGGACTAACGGGGGCGTCGTACAATGAGCAGTTCTTC.

This chain joins TRBV6-1 and TRBJ2-1; D possibly corresponds to TRBD2 (7 bases). The DNA matches TRBJ2-7 better at its end, which makes the J call doubtful. Per the germline V gene, CDR1 is MNHNS and CDR2 is SASEGT. This CDR3 comprises 14 residues. The CDR3 reads CAGGAAGEYNEQYF. The DNA for the CDR3 is TGTGCCGGGGGGGCGGCAGGGGAATACAATGAGCAGTACTTC.

This rearrangement joins TRBV15 to TRBJ2-1; D gene unclear. The J call may be incorrect, as the DNA end agrees better with TRBJ2-7. This CDR3 comprises 16 residues. Germline-derived CDR1 and CDR2 are LNHNV and YYDKDF (reference sequence). In nucleotides, the CDR3 is TGTGCCACCAGCAGAGATTTGACGAGCTCCTACAATGAGCAGTACTTC. Translated: CATSRDLTSSYNEQYF.

This chain links TRBV7-2 with TRBJ2-5; D remains unclear. The CDR3 runs 13 residues. The V end was cut by 6 bases, the J end by 4 bases, with 12 bases between. Looked up from germline, CDR1 is SGHTA and CDR2 is FQGNSA. CDR3 DNA sequence: TGTGCCAGCAGGAGGCCCCACGGAGAGACCCAGTACTTC. Residues: CASRRPHGETQYF.

As to this clonotype: An end of the junction does not agree with germline; a read error may underlie this. The V and J genes are TRBV12-3 or TRBV12-4 and TRBJ2-3, with D possibly matching TRBD2 (6 bases). This CDR3 is built from 15 residues. This chain's CDR3 is CASSRDGGWADTEYF. The CDR3 coding sequence is TGTGCCAGCAGCCGGGACGGGGGTTGGGCAGATACGGAGTATTTT.

The J gene is TRBJ1-1, the V gene TRBV29-1; D might be TRBD1 (6 bases). Trimming stripped 3 bases from V and 2 bases from J, with 10 bases between. The length of the CDR3 is 13 residues. CDR1 SQVTM and CDR2 ANQGSEA come from the germline V gene. The CDR3 DNA follows: TGCAGCGTTGAGAGGGGGGGCAACACTGAAGCTTTCTTT. Translating gives CSVERGGNTEAFF.

This clonotype was recorded a few times. The chain's CDR3 is CASSLERKKNEQFF. In DNA form, the CDR3 reads TGCGCCAGCAGCTTGGAACGGAAAAAGAATGAGCAGTTCTTC. The V call is TRBV5-1, the J call TRBJ2-1; D is ambiguous. CDR1 and CDR2 (germline): SGHRS, YFSETQ. Trimming stripped 0 bases from V and 7 bases from J, with 11 bases between. This CDR3 contains 14 residues.

This clonotype was seen a few times. The V gene is TRBV9, the J gene TRBJ1-2; the D is unclear. CDR1 and CDR2 from the germline V gene are SGDLS and YYNGEE. CDR3 length equals 15 residues. Trimming left V 6 bases short and J 8 bases short, with 23 bases between. The CDR3 DNA follows: TGTGCCAGCACTTCCCGTCGGGAAACACAGAGCGGCTACACCTTC. Encoded protein: CASTSRRETQSGYTF.

The chain is built from TRBV24-1 and TRBJ2-3; D ambiguous. The CDR3 sequence is 15 residues long. Trimming removed 3 bases at V and 6 bases at J, with 15 bases between. CDR1 KGHDR and CDR2 SFDVKD come from the germline V gene. CDR3 loop: CATSDIGSSEDTQYF. The CDR3 coding sequence is TGTGCCACCAGTGATATCGGTTCCTCGGAGGATACGCAGTATTTT.

This chain connects TRBV11-2 to TRBJ1-6, with 11 positions matching TRBD1. The germline V gene has CDR1 SGHAT and CDR2 FQNNGV. V was clipped by 1 base and J by 10 bases; unmatched bases: 18. This CDR3 has 20 amino acids. The CDR3 DNA reads TGTGCCAGCAGCTTAGGTTGGCGGGGTGGACAGGGGGCGGAGATCTCACCCCTCCACTTT. It translates to CASSLGWRGGQGAEISPLHF.

This chain joins TRBV2 and TRBJ2-2; TRBD2 matches at 7 bases. Germline V gene sequence: CDR1 SNHLY, CDR2 FYNNEI. The junction had 7 bases not matched to a gene; V was cut back by 3 bases and J by 0 bases. The CDR3 is 17 residues long. The CDR3, as DNA: TGTGCCAGCAGTGACTCCAGGCTAGCGGCGAACACCGGGGAGCTGTTTTTT. Translation: CASSDSRLAANTGELFF. Full variable domain (missing parts from reference TRBV2 and TRBJ2-2): EPEVTQTPSHQVTQMGQEVILRCVPISNHLYFYWYRQILGQKVEFLVSFYNNEISEKSEIFDDQFSVERPDGSNFTLKIRSTKLEDSAMYFCASSDSRLAANTGELFFGEGSRLTVL.

The chain recombines TRBV29-1 with TRBJ2-2; 8 bases are a match to TRBD1. J was trimmed by 4 bases and V by 5 bases; bases with no gene match: 6. CDR3 length: 14 amino acids. Germline CDR1 SQVTM, CDR2 ANQGSEA. In DNA, the CDR3 is TGCAGCGTTTCACAGGGGGGAGGCACCGGGGAGCTGTTTTTT. It translates to CSVSQGGGTGELFF.

The sample holds one count of this clonotype. The gene calls are TRBV7-9 and TRBJ2-5, with D hard to call. The last part of the DNA fits TRBJ2-7 better; the J call may be wrong. CDR3 length equals 12 residues. Germline loops: CDR1 SEHNR, CDR2 FQNEAQ (reference sequence). The CDR3, as DNA: TGTGCCAGCAGCCCCGAAGAATACGAGCAGTACTTC. Translated: CASSPEEYEQYF.

This clonotype was detected a few times. The chain has TRBV3-1 and TRBJ2-3; unclear D gene. CDR1 and CDR2 from the germline V gene are LGHDT and YNNKEL (reference sequence). The CDR3 consists of 14 residues. The V gene lost 4 bases and the J gene lost 5 bases, with 13 bases spanning the gap. The CDR3 DNA sequence: TGTGCCAGCAGCCCTCGGGCGCAGGTAGATACGCAGTATTTT. This codes for CASSPRAQVDTQYF.

This clonotype was seen a few times. The gene calls are TRBV4-1 and TRBJ1-2; D is ambiguous. V was trimmed by 7 bases and J by 4 bases, leaving 19 bases between them. Germline CDR1 reads MGHRA; CDR2 reads YSYEKL. This CDR3 is built from 15 residues. CDR3 loop: CASNLYGEGGYGYTF. The CDR3 DNA follows: TGCGCCAGCAACCTTTACGGGGAAGGAGGCTATGGCTACACCTTC.

The CDR3 bases are TGTGCCAGCAGCACGCAAGGGGGACTAGCGGGGCTAGGGGAGACCCAGTACTTC. This encodes CASSTQGGLAGLGETQYF. The V and J genes are TRBV7-2 and TRBJ2-5, with 13 bases that match TRBD2. The CDR3 is 18 residues long. Germline V gene sequence: CDR1 SGHTA, CDR2 FQGNSA. V gave up 5 bases and J gave up 5 bases; unmatched junction bases: 14.